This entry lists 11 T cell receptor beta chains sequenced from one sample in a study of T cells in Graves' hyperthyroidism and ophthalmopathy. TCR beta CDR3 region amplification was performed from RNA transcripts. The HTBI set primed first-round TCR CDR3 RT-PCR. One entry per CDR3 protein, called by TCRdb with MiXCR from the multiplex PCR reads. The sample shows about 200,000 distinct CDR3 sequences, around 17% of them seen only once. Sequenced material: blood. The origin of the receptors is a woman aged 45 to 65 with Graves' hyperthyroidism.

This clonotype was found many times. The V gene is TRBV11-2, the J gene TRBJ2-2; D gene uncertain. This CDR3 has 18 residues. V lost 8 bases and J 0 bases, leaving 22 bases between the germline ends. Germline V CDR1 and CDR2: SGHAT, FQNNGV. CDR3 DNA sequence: TGTGCCAGCTCGGCACCCCCTTTTGGCGTTCCGAACACCGGGGAGCTGTTTTTT. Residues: CASSAPPFGVPNTGELFF.

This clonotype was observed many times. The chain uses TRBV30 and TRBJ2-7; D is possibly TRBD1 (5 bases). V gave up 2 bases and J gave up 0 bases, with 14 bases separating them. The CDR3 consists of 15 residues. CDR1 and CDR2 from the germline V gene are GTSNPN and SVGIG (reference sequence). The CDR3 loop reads CAWSTGVLSSYEQYF. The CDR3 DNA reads TGTGCCTGGAGTACAGGTGTCTTAAGCTCCTACGAGCAGTACTTC.

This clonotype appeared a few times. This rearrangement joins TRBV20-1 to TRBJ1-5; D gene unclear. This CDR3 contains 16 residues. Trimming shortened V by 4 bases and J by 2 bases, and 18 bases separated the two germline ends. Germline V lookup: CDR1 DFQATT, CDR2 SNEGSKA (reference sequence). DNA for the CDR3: TGCAGTGCTACCCAGTCCAGTGGGGTCGGCAATCAGCCCCAGCATTTT. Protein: CSATQSSGVGNQPQHF.

The CDR3 coding sequence is TGTGCCAGCAGTGAAAGCAGGGGCCACCCCTATGGCTACACCTTC. Its translation: CASSESRGHPYGYTF. The rearrangement uses TRBV6-1 and TRBJ1-2; the D gene is possibly TRBD1 (6 bases). V shed 2 bases and J shed 4 bases, with 14 bases lying between them. The CDR3 loop spans 15 amino acids. Germline assignment: CDR1 MNHNS and CDR2 SASEGT.

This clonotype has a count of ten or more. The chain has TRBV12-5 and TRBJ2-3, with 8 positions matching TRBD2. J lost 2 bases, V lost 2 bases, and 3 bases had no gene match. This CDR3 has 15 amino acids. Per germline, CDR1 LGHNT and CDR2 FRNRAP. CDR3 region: CASGLSSGYTDTQYF. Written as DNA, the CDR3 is TGTGCTAGTGGTTTGTCTAGCGGGTACACAGATACGCAGTATTTT.

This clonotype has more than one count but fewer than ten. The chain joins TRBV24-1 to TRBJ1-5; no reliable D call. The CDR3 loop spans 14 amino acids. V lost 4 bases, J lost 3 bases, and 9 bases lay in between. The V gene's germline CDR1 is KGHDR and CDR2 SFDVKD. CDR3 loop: CATSDFGPNQPQHF. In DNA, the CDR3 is TGTGCCACCAGTGACTTCGGACCCAATCAGCCCCAGCATTTT.

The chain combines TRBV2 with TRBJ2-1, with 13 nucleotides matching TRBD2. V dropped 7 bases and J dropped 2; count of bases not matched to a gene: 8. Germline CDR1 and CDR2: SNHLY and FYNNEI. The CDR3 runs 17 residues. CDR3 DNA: TGTGCCAGCATTCCGACTAGCGGGAGGAGTCCCTACAATGAGCAGTTCTTC. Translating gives CASIPTSGRSPYNEQFF.

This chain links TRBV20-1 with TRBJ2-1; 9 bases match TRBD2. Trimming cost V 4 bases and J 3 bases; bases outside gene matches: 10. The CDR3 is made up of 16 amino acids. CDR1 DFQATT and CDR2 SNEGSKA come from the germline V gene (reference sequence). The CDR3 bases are TGCAGTGCTATAGACCTACTAGCGGGCGGCTACAATGAGCAGTTCTTC. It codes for CSAIDLLAGGYNEQFF.

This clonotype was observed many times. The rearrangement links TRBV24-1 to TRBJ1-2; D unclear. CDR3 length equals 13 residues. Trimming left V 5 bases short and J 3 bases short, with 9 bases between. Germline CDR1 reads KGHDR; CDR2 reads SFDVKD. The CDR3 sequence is CATSGGEYYGYTF. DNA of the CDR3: TGTGCCACCAGTGGTGGAGAGTACTATGGCTACACCTTC.

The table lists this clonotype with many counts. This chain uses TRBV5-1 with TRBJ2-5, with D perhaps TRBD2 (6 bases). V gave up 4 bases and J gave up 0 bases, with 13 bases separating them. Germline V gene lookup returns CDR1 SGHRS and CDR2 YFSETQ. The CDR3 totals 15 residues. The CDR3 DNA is TGCGCCAGCAGCCGGTTCCCGGGGGACCAAGAGACCCAGTACTTC. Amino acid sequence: CASSRFPGDQETQYF.

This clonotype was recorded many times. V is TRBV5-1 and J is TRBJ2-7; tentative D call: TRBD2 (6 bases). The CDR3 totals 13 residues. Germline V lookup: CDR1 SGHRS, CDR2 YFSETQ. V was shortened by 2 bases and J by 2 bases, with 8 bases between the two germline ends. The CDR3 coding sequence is TGCGCCAGCAGCTTCGGACTACCCTACGAGCAGTACTTC. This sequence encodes CASSFGLPYEQYF.